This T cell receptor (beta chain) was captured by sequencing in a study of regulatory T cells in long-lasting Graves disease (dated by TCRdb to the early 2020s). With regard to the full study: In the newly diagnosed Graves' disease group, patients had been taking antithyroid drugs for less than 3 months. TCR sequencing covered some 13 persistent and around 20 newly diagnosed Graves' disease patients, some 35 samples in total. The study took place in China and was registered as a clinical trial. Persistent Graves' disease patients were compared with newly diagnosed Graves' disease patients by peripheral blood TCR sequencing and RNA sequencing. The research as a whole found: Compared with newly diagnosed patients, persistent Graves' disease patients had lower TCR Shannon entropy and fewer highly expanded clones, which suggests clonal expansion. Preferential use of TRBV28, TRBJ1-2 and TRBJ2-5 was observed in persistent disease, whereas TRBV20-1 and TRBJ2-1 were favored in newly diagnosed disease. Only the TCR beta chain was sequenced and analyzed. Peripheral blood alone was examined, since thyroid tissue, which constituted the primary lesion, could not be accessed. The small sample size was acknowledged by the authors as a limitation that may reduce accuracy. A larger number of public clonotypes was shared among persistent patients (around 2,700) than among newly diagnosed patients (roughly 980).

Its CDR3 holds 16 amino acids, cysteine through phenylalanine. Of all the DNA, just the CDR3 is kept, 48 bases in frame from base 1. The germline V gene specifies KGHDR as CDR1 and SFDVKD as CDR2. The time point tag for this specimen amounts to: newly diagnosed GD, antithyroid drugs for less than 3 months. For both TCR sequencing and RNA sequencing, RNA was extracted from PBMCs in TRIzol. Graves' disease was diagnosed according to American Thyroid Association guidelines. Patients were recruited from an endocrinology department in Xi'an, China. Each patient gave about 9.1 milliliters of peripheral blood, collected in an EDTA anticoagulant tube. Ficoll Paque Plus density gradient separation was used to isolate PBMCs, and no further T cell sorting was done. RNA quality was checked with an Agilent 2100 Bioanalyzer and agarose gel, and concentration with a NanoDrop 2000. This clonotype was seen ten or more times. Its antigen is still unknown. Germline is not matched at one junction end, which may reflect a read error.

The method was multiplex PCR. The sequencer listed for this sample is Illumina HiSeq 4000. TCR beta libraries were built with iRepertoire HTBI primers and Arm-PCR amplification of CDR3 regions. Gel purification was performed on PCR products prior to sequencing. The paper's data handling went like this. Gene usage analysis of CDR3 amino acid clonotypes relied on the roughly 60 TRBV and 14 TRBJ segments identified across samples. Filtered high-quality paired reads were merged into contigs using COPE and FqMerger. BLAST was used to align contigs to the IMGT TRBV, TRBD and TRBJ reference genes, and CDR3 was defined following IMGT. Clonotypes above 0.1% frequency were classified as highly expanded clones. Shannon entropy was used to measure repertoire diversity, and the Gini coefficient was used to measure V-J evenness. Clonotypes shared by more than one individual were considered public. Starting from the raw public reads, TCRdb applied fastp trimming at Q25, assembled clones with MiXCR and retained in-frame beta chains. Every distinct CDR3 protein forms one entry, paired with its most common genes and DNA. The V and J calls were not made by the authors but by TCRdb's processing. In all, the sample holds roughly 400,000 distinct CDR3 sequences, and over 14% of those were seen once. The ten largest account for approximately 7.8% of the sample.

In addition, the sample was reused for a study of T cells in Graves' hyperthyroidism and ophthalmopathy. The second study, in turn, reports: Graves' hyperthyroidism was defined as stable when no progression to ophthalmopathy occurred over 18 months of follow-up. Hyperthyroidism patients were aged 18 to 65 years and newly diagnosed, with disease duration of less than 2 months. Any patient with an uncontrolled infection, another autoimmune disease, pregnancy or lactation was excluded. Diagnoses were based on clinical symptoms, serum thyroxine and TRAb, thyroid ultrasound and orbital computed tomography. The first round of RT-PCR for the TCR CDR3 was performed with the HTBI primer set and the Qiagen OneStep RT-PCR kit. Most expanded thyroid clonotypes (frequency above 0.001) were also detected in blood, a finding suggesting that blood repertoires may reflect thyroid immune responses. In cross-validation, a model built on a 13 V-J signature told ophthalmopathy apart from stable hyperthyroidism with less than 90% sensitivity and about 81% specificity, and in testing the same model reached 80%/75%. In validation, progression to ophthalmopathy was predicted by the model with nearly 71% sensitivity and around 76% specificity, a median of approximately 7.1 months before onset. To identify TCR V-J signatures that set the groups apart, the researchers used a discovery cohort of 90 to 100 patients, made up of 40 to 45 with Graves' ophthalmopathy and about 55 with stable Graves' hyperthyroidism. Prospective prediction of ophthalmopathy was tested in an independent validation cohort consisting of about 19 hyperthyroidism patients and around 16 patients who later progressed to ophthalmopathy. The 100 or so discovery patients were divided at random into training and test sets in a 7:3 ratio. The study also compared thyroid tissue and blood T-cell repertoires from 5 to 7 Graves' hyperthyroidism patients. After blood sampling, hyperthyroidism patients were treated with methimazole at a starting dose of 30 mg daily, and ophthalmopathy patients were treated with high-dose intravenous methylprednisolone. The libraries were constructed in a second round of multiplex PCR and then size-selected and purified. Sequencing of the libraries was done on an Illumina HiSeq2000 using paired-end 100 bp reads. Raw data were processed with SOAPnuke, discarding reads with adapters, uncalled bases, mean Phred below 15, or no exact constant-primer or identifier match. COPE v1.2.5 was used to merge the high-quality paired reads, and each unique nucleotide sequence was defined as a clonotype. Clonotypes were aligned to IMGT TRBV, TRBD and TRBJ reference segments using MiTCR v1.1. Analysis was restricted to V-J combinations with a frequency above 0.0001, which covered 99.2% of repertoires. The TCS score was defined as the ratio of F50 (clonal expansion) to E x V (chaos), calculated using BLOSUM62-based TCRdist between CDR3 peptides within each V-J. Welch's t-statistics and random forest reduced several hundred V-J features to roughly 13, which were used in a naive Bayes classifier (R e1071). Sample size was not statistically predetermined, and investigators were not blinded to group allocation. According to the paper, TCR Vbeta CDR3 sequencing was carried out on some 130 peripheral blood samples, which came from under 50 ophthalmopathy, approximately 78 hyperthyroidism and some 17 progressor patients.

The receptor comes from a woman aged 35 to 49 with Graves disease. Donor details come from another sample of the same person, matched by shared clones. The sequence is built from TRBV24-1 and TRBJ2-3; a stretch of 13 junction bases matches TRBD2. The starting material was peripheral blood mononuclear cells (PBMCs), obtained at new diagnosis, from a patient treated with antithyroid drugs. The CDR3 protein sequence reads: CASSGQLAGGTDTQYF. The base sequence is TGTGCCTCCAGCGGGCAACTAGCGGGAGGGACAGATACGCAGTATTTT.